The clone carrying this TCR beta chain turned up a few times. CDR1 and CDR2 (germline): MGHDK, SYGVNS. The CDR3 is 14 amino acids. Trimming stripped 3 bases from V and 2 bases from J, with 11 bases between. This sample was taken from a study of blood T cells in healthy people across ages. A second roughly 6 to 11 cycle PCR used barcoded and J-beta primers. One entry per CDR3 protein results from TCRdb running MiXCR on the 5' RACE reads. The sample consists of about 1.4 million distinct CDR3 sequences, roughly 60% of them appearing once. The sequenced sample consisted of blood. This receptor was obtained from a man aged 18 to 29 in good health. The chain is built from TRBV25-1 and TRBJ2-7, with D hard to call. The CDR3 loop is CASSDMSTAYEQYF. The CDR3 DNA sequence: TGTGCCAGCAGTGATATGAGCACAGCCTACGAGCAGTACTTC.